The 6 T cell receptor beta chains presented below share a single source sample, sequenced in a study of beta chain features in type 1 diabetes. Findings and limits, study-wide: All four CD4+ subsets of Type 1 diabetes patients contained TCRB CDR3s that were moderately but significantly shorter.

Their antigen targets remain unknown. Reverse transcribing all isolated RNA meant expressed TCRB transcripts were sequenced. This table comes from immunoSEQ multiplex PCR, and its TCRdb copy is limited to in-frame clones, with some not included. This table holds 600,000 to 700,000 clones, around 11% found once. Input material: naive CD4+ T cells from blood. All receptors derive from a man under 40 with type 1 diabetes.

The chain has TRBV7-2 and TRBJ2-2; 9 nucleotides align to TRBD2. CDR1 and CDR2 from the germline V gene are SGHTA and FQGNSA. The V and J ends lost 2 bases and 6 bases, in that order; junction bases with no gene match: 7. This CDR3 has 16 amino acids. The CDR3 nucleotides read TGTGCCAGCAGCTTAATGGGACTAGCTTTACCCGGGGAGCTGTTTTTT. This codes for CASSLMGLALPGELFF.

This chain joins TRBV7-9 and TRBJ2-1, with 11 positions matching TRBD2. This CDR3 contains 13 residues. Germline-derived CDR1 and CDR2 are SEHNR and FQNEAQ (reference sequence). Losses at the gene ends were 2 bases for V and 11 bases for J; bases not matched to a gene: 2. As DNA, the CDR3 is TGTGCCAGCAGCTTATCGACTAGCGGGAAGCAGTTCTTC. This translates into CASSLSTSGKQFF.

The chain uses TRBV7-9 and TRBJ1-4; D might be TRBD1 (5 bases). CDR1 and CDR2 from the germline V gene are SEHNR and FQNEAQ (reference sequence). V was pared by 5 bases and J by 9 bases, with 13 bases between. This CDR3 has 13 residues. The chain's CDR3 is CASSRSAGQKLFF. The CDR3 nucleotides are TGTGCCAGCAGCCGGTCGGCAGGGCAAAAACTGTTTTTT.

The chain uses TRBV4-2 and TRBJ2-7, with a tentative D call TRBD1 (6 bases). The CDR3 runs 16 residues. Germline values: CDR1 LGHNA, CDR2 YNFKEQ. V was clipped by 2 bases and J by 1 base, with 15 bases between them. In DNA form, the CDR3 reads TGTGCCAGCAGCCAAACCGCTTCGGGACATTCCTACGAGCAGTACTTC. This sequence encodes CASSQTASGHSYEQYF.

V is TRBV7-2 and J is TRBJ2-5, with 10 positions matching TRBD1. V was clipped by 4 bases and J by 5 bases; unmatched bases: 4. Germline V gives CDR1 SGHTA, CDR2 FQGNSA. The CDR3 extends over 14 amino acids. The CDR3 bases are TGTGCCAGCAGCTCGGGACAGGGGTGGGAGACCCAGTACTTC. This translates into CASSSGQGWETQYF.

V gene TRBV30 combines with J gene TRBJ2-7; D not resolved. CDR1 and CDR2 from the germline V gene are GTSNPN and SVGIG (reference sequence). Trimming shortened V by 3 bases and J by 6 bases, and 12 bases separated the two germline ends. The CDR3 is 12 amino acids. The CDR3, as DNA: TGTGCCTGGAGCCCCGTTTGGGGCGAGCAGTACTTC. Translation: CAWSPVWGEQYF.